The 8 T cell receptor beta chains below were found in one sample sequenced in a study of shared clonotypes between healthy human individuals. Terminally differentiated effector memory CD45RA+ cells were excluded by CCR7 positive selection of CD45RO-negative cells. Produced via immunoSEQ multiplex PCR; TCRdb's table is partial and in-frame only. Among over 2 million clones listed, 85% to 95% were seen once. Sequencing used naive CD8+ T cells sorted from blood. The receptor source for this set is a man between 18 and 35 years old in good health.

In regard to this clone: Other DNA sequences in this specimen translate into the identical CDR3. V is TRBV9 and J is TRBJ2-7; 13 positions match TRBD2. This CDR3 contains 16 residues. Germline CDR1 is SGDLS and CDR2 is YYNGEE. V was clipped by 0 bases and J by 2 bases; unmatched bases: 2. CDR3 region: CASSVGGTSGTYEQYF. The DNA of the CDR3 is TGTGCCAGCAGCGTAGGGGGGACTAGCGGGACCTACGAGCAGTACTTC.

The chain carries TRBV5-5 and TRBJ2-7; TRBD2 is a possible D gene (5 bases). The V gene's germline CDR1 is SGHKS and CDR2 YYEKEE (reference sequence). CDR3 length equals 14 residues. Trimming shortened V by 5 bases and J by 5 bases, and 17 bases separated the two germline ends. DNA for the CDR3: TGTGCCAGCAGGTGGTGGACTCACAACCACGAGCAGTACTTC. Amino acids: CASRWWTHNHEQYF.

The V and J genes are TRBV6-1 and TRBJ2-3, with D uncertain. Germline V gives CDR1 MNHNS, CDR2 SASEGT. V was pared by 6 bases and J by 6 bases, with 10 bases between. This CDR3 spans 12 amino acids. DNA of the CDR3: TGTGCCAGCAGAGATCTGGGGGATACGCAGTATTTT. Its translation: CASRDLGDTQYF.

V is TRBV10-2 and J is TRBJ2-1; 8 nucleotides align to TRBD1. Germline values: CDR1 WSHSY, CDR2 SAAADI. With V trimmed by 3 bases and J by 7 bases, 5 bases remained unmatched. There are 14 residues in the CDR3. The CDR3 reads CASSEQGEANEQFF. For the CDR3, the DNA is TGCGCCAGCAGTGAACAGGGGGAGGCGAATGAGCAGTTCTTC.

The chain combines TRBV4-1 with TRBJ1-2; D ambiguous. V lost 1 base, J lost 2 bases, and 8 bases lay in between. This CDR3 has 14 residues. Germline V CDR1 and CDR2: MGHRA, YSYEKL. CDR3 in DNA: TGCGCCAGCAGCCAAGGGGCATGGAACTATGGCTACACCTTC. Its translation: CASSQGAWNYGYTF.

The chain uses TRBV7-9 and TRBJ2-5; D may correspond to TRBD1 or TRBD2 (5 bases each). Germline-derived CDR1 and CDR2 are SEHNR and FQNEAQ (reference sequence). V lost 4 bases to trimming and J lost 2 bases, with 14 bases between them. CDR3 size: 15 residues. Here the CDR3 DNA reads TGTGCCAGCAGCTCCGCCGCAGGGACGCAAGAGACCCAGTACTTC. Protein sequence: CASSSAAGTQETQYF.

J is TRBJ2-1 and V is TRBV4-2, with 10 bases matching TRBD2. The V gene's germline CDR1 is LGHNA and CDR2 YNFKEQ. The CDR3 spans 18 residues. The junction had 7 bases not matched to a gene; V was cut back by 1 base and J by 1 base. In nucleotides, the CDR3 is TGTGCCAGCAGCCAAGCCCTTTCTAGCGGGGGATCCTACAATGAGCAGTTCTTC. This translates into CASSQALSSGGSYNEQFF.

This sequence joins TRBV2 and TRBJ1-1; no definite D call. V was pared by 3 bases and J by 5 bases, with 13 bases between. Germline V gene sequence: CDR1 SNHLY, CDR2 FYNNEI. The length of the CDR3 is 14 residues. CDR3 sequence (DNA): TGTGCCAGCAGTGAGTTTGATATGCAAACTGAAGCTTTCTTT. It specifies CASSEFDMQTEAFF.